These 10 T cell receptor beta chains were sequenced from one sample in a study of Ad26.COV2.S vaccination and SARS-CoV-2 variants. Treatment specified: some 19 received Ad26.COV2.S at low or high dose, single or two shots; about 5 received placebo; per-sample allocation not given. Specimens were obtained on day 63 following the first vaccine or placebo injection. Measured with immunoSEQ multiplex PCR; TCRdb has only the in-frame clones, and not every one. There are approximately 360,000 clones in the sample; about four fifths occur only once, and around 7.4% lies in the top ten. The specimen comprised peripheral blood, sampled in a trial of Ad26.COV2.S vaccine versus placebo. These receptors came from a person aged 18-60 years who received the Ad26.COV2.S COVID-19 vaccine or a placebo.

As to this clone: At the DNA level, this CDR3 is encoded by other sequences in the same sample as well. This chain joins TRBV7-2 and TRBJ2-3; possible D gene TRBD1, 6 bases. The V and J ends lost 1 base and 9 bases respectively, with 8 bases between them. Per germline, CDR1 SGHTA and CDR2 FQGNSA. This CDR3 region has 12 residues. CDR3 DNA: TGTGCCAGCAGCTTAGACAGGGCGACGCAGTATTTT. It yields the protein CASSLDRATQYF.

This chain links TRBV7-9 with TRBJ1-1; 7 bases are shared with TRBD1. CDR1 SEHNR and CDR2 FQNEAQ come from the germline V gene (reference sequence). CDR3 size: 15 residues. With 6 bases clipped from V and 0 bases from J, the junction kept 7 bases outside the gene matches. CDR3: CASRPTGAVNTEAFF. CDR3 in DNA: TGTGCCAGCAGACCAACAGGGGCCGTGAACACTGAAGCTTTCTTT.

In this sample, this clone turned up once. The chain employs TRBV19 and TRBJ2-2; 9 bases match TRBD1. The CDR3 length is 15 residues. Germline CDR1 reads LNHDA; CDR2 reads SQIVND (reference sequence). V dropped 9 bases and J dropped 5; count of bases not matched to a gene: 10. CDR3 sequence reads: CASAPPGTGTGELFF. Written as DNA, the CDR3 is TGTGCCAGCGCCCCTCCCGGGACAGGGACCGGGGAGCTGTTTTTT.

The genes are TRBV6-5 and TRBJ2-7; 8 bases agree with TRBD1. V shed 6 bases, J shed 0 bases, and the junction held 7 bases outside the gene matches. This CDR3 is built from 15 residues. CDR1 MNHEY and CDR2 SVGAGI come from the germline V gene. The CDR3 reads CASRRTGKSSYEQYF. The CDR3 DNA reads TGTGCCAGCAGAAGGACAGGGAAGAGCTCCTACGAGCAGTACTTC.

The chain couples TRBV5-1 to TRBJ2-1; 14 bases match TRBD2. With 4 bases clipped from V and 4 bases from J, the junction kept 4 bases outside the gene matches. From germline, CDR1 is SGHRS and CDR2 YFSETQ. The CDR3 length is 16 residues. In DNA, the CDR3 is TGCGCCAGCAGCAGGGGACTAGCGGGAGCGTACAATGAGCAGTTCTTC. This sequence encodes CASSRGLAGAYNEQFF.

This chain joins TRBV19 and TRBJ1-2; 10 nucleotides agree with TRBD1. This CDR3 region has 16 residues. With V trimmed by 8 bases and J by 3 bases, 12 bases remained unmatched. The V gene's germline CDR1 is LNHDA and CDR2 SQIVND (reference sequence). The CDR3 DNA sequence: TGTGCCAGTGCCGGGACAGGGGAATCGTTTTACTATGGCTACACCTTC. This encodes CASAGTGESFYYGYTF.

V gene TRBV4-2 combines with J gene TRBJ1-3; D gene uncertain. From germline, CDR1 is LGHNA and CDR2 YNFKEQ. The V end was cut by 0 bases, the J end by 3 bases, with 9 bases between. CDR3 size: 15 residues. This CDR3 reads CASSQEGLNGNTIYF. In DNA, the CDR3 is TGTGCCAGCAGCCAAGAGGGCCTGAATGGAAACACCATATATTTT.

The CDR3 spells CASSRLLRGGFGSGELFF. The CDR3, as DNA: TGTGCCAGCAGTCGACTTTTGAGGGGAGGGTTCGGATCCGGGGAGCTGTTTTTT. The rearrangement joins TRBV7-3 to TRBJ2-2, with 7 bases lining up with TRBD2. Trimming at V came to 6 bases and at J to 6 bases, leaving 19 bases not matched to a gene. Germline V gene lookup returns CDR1 SGHTA and CDR2 FQGTGA. The CDR3 covers 18 residues.

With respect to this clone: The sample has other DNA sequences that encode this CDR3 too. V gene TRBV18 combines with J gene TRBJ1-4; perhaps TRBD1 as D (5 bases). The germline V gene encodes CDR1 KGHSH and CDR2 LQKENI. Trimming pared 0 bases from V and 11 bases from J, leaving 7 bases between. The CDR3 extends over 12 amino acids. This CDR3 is CASSPPGGKLFF. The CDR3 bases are TGTGCCAGCTCACCACCGGGGGGTAAACTGTTTTTT.

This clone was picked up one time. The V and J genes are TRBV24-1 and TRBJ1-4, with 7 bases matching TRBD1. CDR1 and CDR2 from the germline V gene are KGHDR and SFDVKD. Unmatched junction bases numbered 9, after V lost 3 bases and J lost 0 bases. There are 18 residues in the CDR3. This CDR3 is CATSDGGTVVATNEKLFF. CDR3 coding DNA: TGTGCCACCAGTGATGGAGGGACAGTCGTTGCAACTAATGAAAAACTGTTTTTT.